One sample yielded the 9 T cell receptor beta chains listed below, sequenced in a study of T cell responses to AZD1222 COVID-19 vaccine. Profiling relied on immunoSEQ multiplex PCR, and the TCRdb table lists in-frame clones only, not all of them. Among about 150,000 clones listed, just under 95% were seen once. The starting material was peripheral blood, obtained on day 0 of AZD1222 vaccination. These receptors all stem from an adult in good health.

Only one count was recorded for this clone. The chain is built from TRBV5-1 and TRBJ1-2; D may be TRBD1 (5 bases). The CDR3 runs to 14 residues. Germline CDR1 SGHRS, CDR2 YFSETQ. Trimming cost V 2 bases and J 2 bases, with 10 bases left between them. CDR3: CASSFREGNYGYTF. The CDR3 bases are TGCGCCAGCAGCTTTCGGGAGGGGAACTATGGCTACACCTTC.

CDR3 nucleotide sequence: TGTGCCAGCAGCGAAACAGGGGCCGCCACCTTC. Amino acid sequence: CASSETGAATF. The V and J genes are TRBV3-1 (or the pseudogene TRBV3-2) and TRBJ1-2; 7 bases fit TRBD1. With V trimmed by 5 bases and J by 13 bases, 7 bases remained unmatched. CDR1 LGHDT and CDR2 YNNKEL come from the germline V gene (reference sequence). The CDR3 loop spans 11 amino acids.

In this sample, this clone turned up once. The chain couples TRBV27 to TRBJ2-1; 8 nucleotides align to TRBD2. Germline CDR1 MNHEY, CDR2 SMNVEV (reference sequence). The CDR3 extends over 15 amino acids. V gave up 5 bases and J gave up 2 bases; unmatched junction bases: 5. The CDR3 nucleotides are TGTGCCAGCAGTATTTCGGGACTAGCCTACAATGAGCAGTTCTTC. It is translated as CASSISGLAYNEQFF.

This clone has only one observation. The chain joins TRBV7-2 to TRBJ2-3; D gene uncertain. Germline assignment: CDR1 SGHTA and CDR2 FQGNSA. CDR3 length: 15 amino acids. Trimming pared 2 bases from V and 6 bases from J, leaving 15 bases between. CDR3 bases: TGTGCCAGCAGCTTATCGGGCCCCACCGTGGATACGCAGTATTTT. This translates into CASSLSGPTVDTQYF.

V usage is TRBV7-2 and J usage is TRBJ2-5; D could derive from TRBD1 or TRBD2 (5 bases each). Trimming shortened V by 5 bases and J by 1 base, and 17 bases separated the two germline ends. Germline loops: CDR1 SGHTA, CDR2 FQGNSA. The CDR3 is 16 residues long. Here the CDR3 DNA reads TGTGCCAGCAGCCCACATAAGGGGACCGTCCAAGAGACCCAGTACTTC. Translation gives CASSPHKGTVQETQYF.

The V gene is TRBV6-5, the J gene TRBJ1-1, with D unresolved. The CDR3 has 13 amino acids. Germline lookup yields CDR1 MNHEY and CDR2 SVGAGI. V shed 6 bases and J shed 1 base, with 9 bases lying between them. CDR3 loop: CASRLTTNTEAFF. CDR3 nucleotide sequence: TGTGCCAGCAGGCTCACAACGAACACTGAAGCTTTCTTT.

A few counts support this clone. V gene TRBV29-1 combines with J gene TRBJ2-7; TRBD1 or TRBD2 may be the D gene (5 bases each). This CDR3 spans 13 amino acids. Trimming removed 7 bases at V and 5 bases at J, with 18 bases between. Germline CDR1 reads SQVTM; CDR2 reads ANQGSEA. The CDR3 DNA reads TGCAGCGCCCGGGACGCTGGAAAGGACGAGCAGTACTTC. Its protein is CSARDAGKDEQYF.

The genes are TRBV2 and TRBJ2-5, with no clear D. This CDR3 has 12 amino acids. Germline CDR1 SNHLY, CDR2 FYNNEI. The V gene lost 3 bases and the J gene lost 4 bases, with 6 bases spanning the gap. The CDR3 sequence: CASSDHRETQYF. The CDR3 DNA sequence: TGTGCCAGCAGTGATCACAGAGAGACCCAGTACTTC.

This clone was detected only once. The rearrangement joins TRBV19 to TRBJ1-6; the match to TRBD1 covers 8 bases. The CDR3 spans 15 residues. CDR1 is LNHDA and CDR2 is SQIVND in the germline V gene (reference sequence). V lost 1 base and J lost 7; bases outside the gene matches: 3. CDR3 in DNA: TGTGCCAGTAGTATAGGGGACAGGAGCAATTCACCCCTCCACTTT. Translated: CASSIGDRSNSPLHF.